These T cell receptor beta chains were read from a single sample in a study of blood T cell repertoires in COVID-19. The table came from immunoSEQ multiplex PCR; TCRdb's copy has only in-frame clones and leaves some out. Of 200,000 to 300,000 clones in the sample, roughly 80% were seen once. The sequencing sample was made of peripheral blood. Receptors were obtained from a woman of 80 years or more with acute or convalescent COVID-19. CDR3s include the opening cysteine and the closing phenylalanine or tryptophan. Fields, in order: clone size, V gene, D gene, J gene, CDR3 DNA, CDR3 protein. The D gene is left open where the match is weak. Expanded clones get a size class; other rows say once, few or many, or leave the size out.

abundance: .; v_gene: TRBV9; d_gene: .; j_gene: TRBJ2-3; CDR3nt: TGTGCCAGCAGCGTAGGTTACACAGATACGCAGTATTTT; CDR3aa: CASSVGYTDTQYF
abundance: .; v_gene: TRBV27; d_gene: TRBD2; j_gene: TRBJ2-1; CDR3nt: TGTGCCAGCAGTTCCCTAGCGGGGGGCCCCTCCTACAATGAGCAGTTCTTC; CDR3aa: CASSSLAGGPSYNEQFF
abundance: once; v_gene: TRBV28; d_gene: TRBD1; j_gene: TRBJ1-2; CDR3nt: TGTGCCAGCAGTTCTCATGACAGGGGCGGCTACACCTTC; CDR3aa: CASSSHDRGGYTF
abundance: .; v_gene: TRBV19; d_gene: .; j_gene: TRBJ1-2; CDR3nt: TGTGCCAGTAGTATCGTGTACAATAACTATGGCTACACCTTC; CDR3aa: CASSIVYNNYGYTF
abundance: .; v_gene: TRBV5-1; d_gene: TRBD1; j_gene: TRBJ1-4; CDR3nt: TGCGCCAGCAGCAAGACAGGGGACAAGGATGAAAAACTGTTTTTT; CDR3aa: CASSKTGDKDEKLFF
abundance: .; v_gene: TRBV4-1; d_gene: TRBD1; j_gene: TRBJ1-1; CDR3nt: TGCGCCAGCAGCCAGCCAGGGGGCGTTTTGGACACTGAAGCTTTCTTT; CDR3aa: CASSQPGGVLDTEAFF
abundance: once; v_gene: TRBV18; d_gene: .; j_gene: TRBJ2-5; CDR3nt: TGTGCCAGCTCGCGTTACCAAGAGACCCAGTACTTC; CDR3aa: CASSRYQETQYF
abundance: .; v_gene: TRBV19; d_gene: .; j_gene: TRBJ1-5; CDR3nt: TGTGCCAGTAGTCCCCTCGAACGGGGCAATCAGCCCCAGCATTTT; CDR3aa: CASSPLERGNQPQHF
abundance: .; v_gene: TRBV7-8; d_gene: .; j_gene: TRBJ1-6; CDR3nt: TGTGCCAGCAGCAGACGGGGATCACCCCTCCACTTT; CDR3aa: CASSRRGSPLHF
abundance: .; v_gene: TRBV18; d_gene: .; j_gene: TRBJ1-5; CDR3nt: TGTGCCAGCTCACCTCTCCGGGATCAGCCCCAGCATTTT; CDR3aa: CASSPLRDQPQHF
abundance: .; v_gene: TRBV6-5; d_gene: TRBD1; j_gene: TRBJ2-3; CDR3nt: TGTGCCAGCAGTTACTCCCCGGACAGGGCGGGGGATACGCAGTATTTT; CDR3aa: CASSYSPDRAGDTQYF
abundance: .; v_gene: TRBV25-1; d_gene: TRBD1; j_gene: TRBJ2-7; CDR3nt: TGTGCCAGCGCCAGGGGGTCCTACGAGCAGTACTTC; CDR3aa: CASARGSYEQYF
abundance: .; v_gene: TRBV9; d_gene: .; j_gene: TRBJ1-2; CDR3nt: TGTGCCAGCAGCCCCCGCGGGGGCGCCGGCTACACCTTC; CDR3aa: CASSPRGGAGYTF
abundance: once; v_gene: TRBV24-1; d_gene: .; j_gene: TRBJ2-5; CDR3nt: TGTGCCACCAGTGATTTGCCGGGGCGGGGTAACCTCCAAGAGACCCAGTACTTC; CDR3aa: CATSDLPGRGNLQETQYF
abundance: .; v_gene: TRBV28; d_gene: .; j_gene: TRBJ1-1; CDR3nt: TGTGCCAGCAGTTTACCAGGTGGGACTGAAGCTTTCTTT; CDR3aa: CASSLPGGTEAFF
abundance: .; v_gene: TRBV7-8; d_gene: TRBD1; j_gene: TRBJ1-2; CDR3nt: TGTGCCAGCAGCTTAAGGCAGGGGGCTTTGAATGGCTACACCTTC; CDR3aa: CASSLRQGALNGYTF
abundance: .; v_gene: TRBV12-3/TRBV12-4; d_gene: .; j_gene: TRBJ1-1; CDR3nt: TGTGCCAGCACGGCGGGGAACACTGAAGCTTTCTTT; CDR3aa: CASTAGNTEAFF
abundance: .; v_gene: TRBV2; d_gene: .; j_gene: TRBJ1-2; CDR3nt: TGTGCCAGCAGAGAAGGGGAGCCTAACTATGGCTACACCTTC; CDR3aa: CASREGEPNYGYTF